This TCR beta chain was documented in a study of cytomegalovirus exposure and HLA in healthy donors (dated by TCRdb to about 2017). Context from the whole study: In an earlier analysis of approximately 640 of the donors, 250 to 350 Gb of sequence data and approximately 100 million unique TCR beta sequences from 180 million or so T cells were reported. In a later genetic analysis, genome-wide SNP genotypes for 398 of the 666 donors were used, and that subset was treated as a discovery cohort. The genetic ancestry cluster associated with self-reported Caucasian donors included 70% to 85% of the 398 genotyped donors. An earlier analysis of 587 of the donors used high-throughput TCR beta sequencing to judge whether each TCR beta V gene segment behaved as functional or pseudogenic. Donor age, sex, ethnicity and CMV serostatus were compiled alongside the repertoire data. Rather than using new phenotypic data, the later analysis identified candidate immune exposures from TCR beta sequences and from how often those sequences occurred across donors. Across about 370 genotyped donors of the cohort, an average of roughly 230,000 unique TCR beta nucleotide sequences per donor were sequenced, and roughly a sixth of those sequences were non-productive. A later analysis re-examined previously published TCR beta repertoires from roughly 650 donors and added high-resolution HLA genotyping to investigate patterns of TCR occurrence. Along with the approximately 700-subject first cohort, a separate validation cohort of over a hundred different subjects was used. All discovery cohort repertoires had been generated using a single sequencing platform. An early release that covered about 600 HLA-typed donors contained about 290 gigabases of sequencing data and 80 million or so unique TCR sequences. To predict cytomegalovirus infection status, the study brought together high-throughput TCR immunosequencing, statistical association of individual TCRs with disease status, and machine learning. The aim of the study was to test whether cataloging public T cell receptors could identify signatures of past pathogen exposure. Both class I and class II loci were covered by HLA typing, at four-digit resolution. The T cell repertoires of 670 or so subjects were profiled by immunosequencing and related to cytomegalovirus serostatus. The number of donors typed differed by locus, with roughly 620-640 for A, B, C, DRB1 and DQB1, roughly 550 for DQA1, 600 to 610 for DPA1, and around 450 for DPB1. Four to six DR-DQ haplotypes were handled as single units for association and clustering because linkage in the cohort was strong.

The library was built by means of the immunoSEQ multiplex PCR assay. A mixture of 60 forward primers for TCR Vbeta segments and 13 reverse primers for TCR Jbeta segments was used in the multiplex PCR. A multiplex PCR assay on genomic DNA amplified the CDR3 region of rearranged TCR beta genes. The Illumina HiSeq System was used to sequence the amplified TCR beta libraries as 87-base-pair reads. The original pipeline was this. A later analysis counted tens of millions of unique TCR beta chains across the roughly 700 repertoires, and some 11 million of these chains were shared by at least two donors. A nearest-neighbor algorithm error-corrected the raw reads and collapsed the reads into unique sequences, merging closely related sequences to remove PCR and sequencing errors. V, D and J gene segments were assigned by aligning CDR3 sequences to IMGT reference sequences. For a sequence to be retained, a match of at least six nucleotides to both a V gene segment and a J gene segment was required. A rearrangement was called productive if the CDR3 had no stop codons and remained in frame with V and J, and every other rearrangement was called non-productive. CDR3 was defined according to IMGT convention as the region running from the second conserved V-encoded cysteine to the conserved J-encoded phenylalanine. The earlier analysis of roughly 590 of the donors excluded any sequence lacking an unambiguous match to a single V gene segment. An earlier analysis of almost 600 of the donors classified V segments as functional when productive rearrangements were above 56.7% and as segregating when the standard deviation between donors was above 5%. A statistical classification framework was built for diagnosing cytomegalovirus status from the catalog of TCR beta chain sequences. A later analysis assigned V and J genes by comparing TCR nucleotide sequences with IMGT/GENE-DB human TR gene sequences. The TCRdist pipeline was used in a later analysis to assign CDR3 sequences and most-parsimonious VDJ recombination scenarios. In a later analysis, each TCR beta chain was defined by its CDR3 amino acid sequence together with its V-gene family, and reads without a unique V-gene family were excluded. To address suspected cross-contamination and a sequencing artifact, a later analysis removed a few hundred highly shared, low-generation-probability nucleotide sequences. In a later analysis, a clonal expansion index for each public chain was calculated from normalized within-repertoire ranks of inferred template counts. In a later analysis, generation probabilities were computed using a VDJ recombination model fitted to out-of-frame rearrangements, and the results were checked against IGoR. In a later analysis, TCR-TCR, TCR-HLA and TCR-CMV co-occurrence was scored with hypergeometric tests, and a repertoire-size bias correction was applied to TCR pairs. False discovery rates were estimated in a later analysis by permuting HLA or CMV assignments 20 times. A later analysis grouped co-occurring TCRs with DBSCAN, adding TCRdist sequence similarity when clustering within HLA-allele-positive subsets. For co-occurrence clustering, repertoires with fewer than 30,000 or more than 120,000 public chains were excluded, along with 4 to 6 repertoires with anomalous nucleotide sharing. What TCRdb holds here is the immuneACCESS table cut down to in-frame rearrangements. Part of the clones is not present; checked against another copy, under half of the missing clones reflect an unresolved V gene, and the others are unexplained. That table supplies the V and J calls and clone size; D and trimming were determined from the DNA. The sample yields roughly 150,000 clones; around two thirds were counted once. About 10% of the sample comes from the top ten.

Broader findings and caveats from the paper: Because some donors lacked HLA typing at each locus, the association tests relied only on the typed subset. Most TCR sequences were seen in very few donors, while some public TCRs were found in many individuals. Some IMGT-functional V segments, including TRBV6-2 and TRBV6-3, could not be distinguished by the 87-base-pair reads and were therefore excluded. According to a later analysis, most CMV-associated TCR beta chains appeared to be HLA-restricted, and the HLA associations seemed to be driven largely by CMV exposure. In a later analysis, the rate of TCR association differed among HLA loci, with DRB1 alleles having the most associated TCRs and HLA-C alleles having the fewest. A further reported finding was that TCR beta sequences accurately predicted the HLA-A and HLA-B alleles for most subjects in the first cohort. Strong co-occurrence of HLA alleles, especially DR and DQ, made assigning TCR associations to individual alleles difficult. An earlier analysis of around 600 of the donors showed that most TCR beta V segments appeared in productive rearrangements either about 87% or about 30% of the time, which broadly matched IMGT annotations. The earlier analysis of about 600 of the donors excluded seventeen rarely observed V segments, including chromosome 9 orphons, because counts were too low. V-gene and J-gene trimming of TCR beta chains was associated with a missense DCLRE1C variant in a later genetic analysis, and the association was replicated in an independent cohort. The only immune exposure information available for the cohort was CMV serostatus. Roughly uniform sequencing depth across donors was assumed in presence/absence analyses, although this assumption may not hold. In vitro tests confirmed that a few of the cytomegalovirus-associated TCR beta chains recognize cytomegalovirus antigens. Linkage disequilibrium might explain the correlated functional status among segregating V segments, but an unknown experimental factor could not be excluded. A group of highly shared sequence variants was considered likely to be a technical artifact of the sequencing pipeline. In a later analysis, several top co-occurrence clusters were reported to appear linked to parvovirus B19, influenza, CMV and Epstein-Barr virus. The authors suggested that the approach could potentially be generalized to other disease states and immunological phenotypes. In a later genetic analysis, fewer N-insertions in productive TCRs were reported among donors in an Asian-associated ancestry cluster than the roughly 700-donor mean. Specific HLA alleles were associated with 15,000 to 20,000 TCR beta sequences at a false discovery rate of 0.05 in a later analysis. Cytomegalovirus status was reported to be diagnosed by the classifier with high specificity and sensitivity in both the original and validation cohorts. The study gave a list of under 200 TCR beta chains associated with cytomegalovirus. Compared with equally common non-associated chains, HLA-associated TCR beta chains in a later analysis were more clonally expanded and had lower generation probabilities. Only TCR beta chains were sequenced in this cohort, and the absence of alpha or paired-chain data limited detectable features.

The cohort comprised around 700 healthy bone marrow donors. At the time of sampling, all cohort members were nominally healthy, though unrecorded immune exposures were likely present. The donor tested CMV seropositive and was one of the 289 seropositive cohort members. Each donor provided a peripheral blood sample, and peripheral blood mononuclear cells were used for TCR beta sequencing. Genomic DNA extraction from the blood cell samples was performed with the Qiagen DNeasy Blood Extraction Kit. Germline trimming amounts to 3 bases on V and 7 bases on J, with 10 as the count of junction bases outside the gene matches. Looking up the germline V gene (reference sequence) yields CDR1 MNHEY and CDR2 SMNVEV. The CDR3, from cysteine to phenylalanine, totals 15 residues. CDR3 DNA is the only sequence kept; it has 45 bases, read in frame from the first base. This clone was seen a few times. Its binding antigen is unknown. Base qualities are missing; no much larger clone stands one base away.

The sample taken for sequencing was PBMCs. The V gene is TRBV27 and the J gene is TRBJ2-7; TRBD1 aligns with 9 central bases. This receptor was identified in a man aged 30-40 years in good health and CMV-seropositive. The CDR3 corresponds to CASSFRTGALPEQYF. The DNA sequence reads TGTGCCAGCAGTTTCCGGACAGGGGCCCTCCCTGAGCAGTACTTC.